This paragraph reports one T cell receptor (beta chain). Per the authors' pipeline: The authors estimated nucleated cell counts from reference gene primer amplification. The repertoire was sequenced with immunoSEQ multiplex PCR; TCRdb's copy has only in-frame clones and lacks some. V, J and clone size derive from that table, while D and trimming were established from the DNA sequence. The table has about 73,000 clones, about four fifths seen once. This sample stems from a study of blood T cell repertoires in COVID-19. Turning to the study itself: Collection of acute and convalescent COVID-19 samples took place in the United States, Italy and Spain. PBMCs, B-cell-depleted T cells, or T cells provided the cDNA or gDNA that made up the material.

The length of the CDR3 is 13 residues. The ends were cut back, 4 bases at V and 8 bases at J, with 12 bases in the middle. CDR1 and CDR2 from the germline V gene are SGHVS and FNYEAQ. The chain uses TRBV7-6 and TRBJ2-1, with D maybe TRBD1 (6 bases). The TCR originated in a woman aged 65 to 85 with acute or convalescent COVID-19. The sample consisted of peripheral blood. CDR3 residues: CASSSPGVHEQFF. The DNA of the CDR3 is TGTGCCAGCAGCTCACCAGGGGTGCATGAGCAGTTCTTC. Full variable domain (remainder filled in from reference TRBV7-6 and TRBJ2-1): GAGVSQSPRYKVTKRGQDVALRCDPISGHVSLYWYRQALGQGPEFLTYFNYEAQQDKSGLPNDRFSAERPEGSISTLTIQRTEQRDSAMYRCASSSPGVHEQFFGPGTRLTVL.